Reported below is one TCR beta chain. Its antigen is unidentified. This record belongs to a study of shared clonotypes between healthy human individuals. Broader study findings: Since donors were few, the genetic and exposure-history diversity represented was limited.

Data came from immunoSEQ multiplex PCR; TCRdb stores just in-frame clones and leaves some out. The data hold more than 2 million clones, with 95% observed a single time. Germline assignment: CDR1 MGHDK and CDR2 SYGVNS. Deletions cut 1 base from V and 3 bases from J, with 12 bases between. This CDR3 region has 15 residues. Those who donated were healthy HIV-negative adults, with no recent acute infections or vaccinations reported. Donors comprised only Caucasian adults living in Nashville, Tennessee. Investigators divided CD4+ cells into CD45RA+ naive and CD45RA-negative memory subsets. The receptor comes from a man aged 18 to 30 in good health. What was sequenced was naive CD4+ T cells sorted from blood. Subset described: CD45RA+ positively selected. The chain recombines TRBV25-1 with TRBJ1-2, with D maybe TRBD1 (6 bases). DNA of the CDR3: TGTGCCAGCAGTGAATGGGGGGGGCGCGACTATGGCTACACCTTC. Protein sequence: CASSEWGGRDYGYTF.